These 8 T cell receptor beta chains were all obtained from the same sample, sequenced in a study of blood T cell repertoires in COVID-19. Some clones are missing from TCRdb's copy, which holds only in-frame ones; the method was immunoSEQ multiplex PCR. The table shows roughly 670,000 clones, with more than 80% occurring only once. Sequenced material: peripheral blood. These receptors were obtained from a young woman with acute or convalescent COVID-19.

The V gene is TRBV30, the J gene TRBJ2-7, with 11 nucleotides matching TRBD1. The J segment lost 2 bases and the V segment lost 2 bases, leaving 2 bases of the junction unmatched. This CDR3 region has 14 residues. Germline V CDR1 and CDR2: GTSNPN, SVGIG (reference sequence). The CDR3 DNA reads TGTGCCTGGAGTTCGGACAGGGGGCCCTACGAGCAGTACTTC. Translated, it gives CAWSSDRGPYEQYF.

The chain is built from TRBV5-1 and TRBJ2-7, with TRBD1 as a possible D gene (6 bases). There are 16 residues in the CDR3. V lost 3 bases and J lost 3, with 19 bases in between. The germline CDR1 and CDR2 sequences are SGHRS and YFSETQ. CDR3 bases: TGCGCCAGCAGCTCGCGGACAGTCGGGGTGGGCTACGAGCAGTACTTC. This encodes CASSSRTVGVGYEQYF.

The DNA of the CDR3 is TGTGCCAGCACCAACGGGGGTTCCAACGAGCAGTACTTC. Translated: CASTNGGSNEQYF. V usage is TRBV6-5 and J usage is TRBJ2-7; D is possibly TRBD2 (6 bases). The CDR3 totals 13 residues. Germline-derived CDR1 and CDR2 are MNHEY and SVGAGI. Between the trimmed V and J ends, which lost 7 bases and 5 bases, there was a span of 15 bases.

This clone was seen just once. The chain recombines TRBV9 with TRBJ1-1; 10 bases map to TRBD1. J lost 5 bases, V lost 4 bases, and 8 bases had no gene match. The CDR3 runs to 15 residues. Germline CDR1 is SGDLS and CDR2 is YYNGEE. Here the CDR3 DNA reads TGTGCCAGCAGCTCACCCGACAGGGGGCTTACTGAAGCTTTCTTT. This codes for CASSSPDRGLTEAFF.

This clone was observed a handful of times. The chain has TRBV6-5 and TRBJ1-2; 7 bases are shared with TRBD1. There are 15 residues in the CDR3. In germline, CDR1 is MNHEY, CDR2 SVGAGI. Trimming took 0 bases from V and 5 from J; bases not matched to a gene: 6. CDR3 loop: CASSYSGGAGYGYTF. DNA of the CDR3: TGTGCCAGCAGTTACTCAGGGGGCGCCGGGTATGGCTACACCTTC.

The chain carries TRBV5-5 and TRBJ1-5, with D unresolved. V lost 0 bases to trimming and J lost 3 bases, with 13 bases between them. The CDR3 is made up of 16 amino acids. Per the germline V gene, CDR1 is SGHKS and CDR2 is YYEKEE (reference sequence). The CDR3 protein is CASSLGVAGYNQPQHF. The CDR3 DNA sequence: TGTGCCAGCAGCTTGGGAGTTGCGGGTTACAATCAGCCCCAGCATTTT.

The chain combines TRBV7-3 with TRBJ2-1; TRBD2 matches 11 bases. Unmatched junction bases numbered 7, after V lost 0 bases and J lost 6 bases. CDR3 length: 17 residues. Looked up from germline, CDR1 is SGHTA and CDR2 is FQGTGA. The CDR3 region has the DNA TGTGCCAGCAGCTTAACCCCTAGCGGGGGGCCGTTCAATGAGCAGTTCTTC. Translating it yields CASSLTPSGGPFNEQFF.

The genes are TRBV3-1 (or the pseudogene TRBV3-2) and TRBJ2-3; 13 bases agree with TRBD2. The CDR3 is 19 residues long. After removal of 2 bases from V and 2 bases from J, the junction contained 10 bases not matched to a gene. Germline CDR1 and CDR2: LGHDT and YNNKEL (reference sequence). The CDR3 is CASSQKLAGGRPPTDTQYF. The CDR3 DNA is TGTGCCAGCAGCCAAAAACTAGCGGGGGGGCGACCCCCCACAGATACGCAGTATTTT.